This T cell receptor beta chain was documented in a study of blood T cell repertoires in COVID-19. This CDR3 has 18 residues. Per the germline V gene, CDR1 is LGHDT and CDR2 is YNNKEL (reference sequence). Unmatched junction bases numbered 8, after V lost 5 bases and J lost 0 bases. Original methodology: Amplification from reference gene primers served as the basis for estimated nucleated cell counts. TCRdb's copy holds only in-frame clones and misses some; the assay was immunoSEQ multiplex PCR. V and J calls and clone size are copied from that table; D and trimming were computed from the DNA. The data hold under 200,000 clones, with more than 75% observed a single time. This clone has just a few counts.

The chain has TRBV3-1 (or the pseudogene TRBV3-2) and TRBJ1-6; TRBD1 agrees at 9 bases. The specimen sequenced was peripheral blood. The TCR sequence derives from a woman aged 55-75 years with COVID-19, enrolled during active disease. CDR3: CASSLQGAMSSYNSPLHF. CDR3 nucleotides: TGTGCCAGCAGCTTACAGGGGGCTATGAGCTCCTATAATTCACCCCTCCACTTT.